There are a few counts of the clone carrying this T cell receptor (beta chain). Its antigen is still unknown. The sequenced fragment ends 3 residues before the CDR3 boundary, so the rest is inferred from the germline J gene. This sample was included in a study of T cell clonality in common variable immunodeficiency. Study-level results: Fewer deletions and N-nucleotide insertions were reportedly seen in common variable immunodeficiency TCR beta sequences. CVID subjects shared fewer TCRbeta clones than healthy controls did.

Clones were read by immunoSEQ multiplex PCR, and TCRdb kept only the in-frame ones, dropping some. Observed in the sample are some 13,000 clones, none of them singletons. The V end was cut by 3 bases, the J end by 2 bases, with 11 bases between. CDR3 length: 15 residues. Germline V lookup: CDR1 LNHDA, CDR2 SQIVND (reference sequence). The CVID group had under 16 females and around 29 males, mean age around 40. Most patients and controls had Caucasian heritage. CVID subjects were neither ill nor on immunomodulatory or immunosuppressive medication at sampling. The sequencing sample was made of peripheral blood mononuclear cells. The source is a human donor with common variable immunodeficiency. The V call is TRBV19, the J call TRBJ1-5; D is undetermined. The CDR3 bases that were read are TGTGCCAGTAGTATTCACAGATTAGGCAATCAGCCC. This translates into CASSIHRLGNQP. The whole CDR3 sequence is CASSIHRLGNQPQHF.